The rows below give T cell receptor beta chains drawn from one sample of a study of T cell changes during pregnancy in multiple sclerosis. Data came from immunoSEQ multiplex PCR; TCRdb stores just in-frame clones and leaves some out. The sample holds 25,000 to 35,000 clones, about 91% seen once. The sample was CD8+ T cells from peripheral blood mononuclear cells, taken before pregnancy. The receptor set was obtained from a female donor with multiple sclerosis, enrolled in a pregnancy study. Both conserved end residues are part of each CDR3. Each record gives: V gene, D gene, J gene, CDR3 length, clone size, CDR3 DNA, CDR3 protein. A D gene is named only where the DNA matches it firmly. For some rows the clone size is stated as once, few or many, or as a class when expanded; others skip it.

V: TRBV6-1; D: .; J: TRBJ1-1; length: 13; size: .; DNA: TGTGCCAGCAGTGAGTACAGTCCCACTGAAGCTTTCTTT; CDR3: CASSEYSPTEAFF
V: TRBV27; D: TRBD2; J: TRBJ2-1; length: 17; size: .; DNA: TGTGCCAGCAGTTCAAGATCTAGCGGTTCGACCTACAATGAGCAGTTCTTC; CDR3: CASSSRSSGSTYNEQFF
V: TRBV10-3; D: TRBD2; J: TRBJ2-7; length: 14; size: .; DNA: TGTGCCATCAGTGATAGCGGGAGTGAAAACGAGCAGTACTTC; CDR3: CAISDSGSENEQYF
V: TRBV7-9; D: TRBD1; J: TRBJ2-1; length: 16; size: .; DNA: TGTGCCAGCAGCTCAACGGACAGGGGGCACTACAATGAGCAGTTCTTC; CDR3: CASSSTDRGHYNEQFF
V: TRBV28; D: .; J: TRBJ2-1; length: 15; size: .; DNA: TGTGCCAGCAGTTCCTTACGGGAGATGGTGCATGAGCAGTTCTTC; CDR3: CASSSLREMVHEQFF
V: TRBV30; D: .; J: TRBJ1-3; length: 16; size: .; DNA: TGTGCCTGGGAACGGGGGTTCTTGATCTCTGGAAACACCATATATTTT; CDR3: CAWERGFLISGNTIYF
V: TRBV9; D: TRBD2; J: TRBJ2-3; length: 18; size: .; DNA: TGTGCCAGCAGCCCCGCTGTGGCTAGCGGGGGGAGCACAGATACGCAGTATTTT; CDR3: CASSPAVASGGSTDTQYF
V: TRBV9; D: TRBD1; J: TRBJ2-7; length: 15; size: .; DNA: TGTGCCAGCAGCGTAGGGGCAGGGGGCATCTACGAGCAGTACTTC; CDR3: CASSVGAGGIYEQYF
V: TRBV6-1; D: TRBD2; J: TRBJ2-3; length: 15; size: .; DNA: TGTGCCAGCAGTCCGACTAGCGGTTGGGCGGATACGCAGTATTTT; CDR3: CASSPTSGWADTQYF
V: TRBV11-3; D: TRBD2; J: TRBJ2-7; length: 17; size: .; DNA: TGTGCCAGCAGCTCGCCTAGCGGGGGGGCCTTAACCTTCGAGCAGTACTTC; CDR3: CASSSPSGGALTFEQYF
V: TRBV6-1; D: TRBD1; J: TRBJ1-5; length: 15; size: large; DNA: TGTGCCAGCAGTGCTGCCGGGACAGGGAGTCAGCCCCAGCATTTT; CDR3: CASSAAGTGSQPQHF
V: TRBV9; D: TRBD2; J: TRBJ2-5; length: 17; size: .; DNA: TGTGCCAGCAGCGTAGTGGCTAGCGGGGGGGCCGGTGAGACCCAGTACTTC; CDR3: CASSVVASGGAGETQYF
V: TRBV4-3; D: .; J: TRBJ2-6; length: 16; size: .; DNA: TGCGCCAGCAGCAAAGACTCAGGGTCCGGGGCCAACGTCCTGACTTTC; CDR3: CASSKDSGSGANVLTF
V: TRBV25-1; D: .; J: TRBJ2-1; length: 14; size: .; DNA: TGTGCCAGCAGTGAATGGAGCTCCTACAATGAGCAGTTCTTC; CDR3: CASSEWSSYNEQFF
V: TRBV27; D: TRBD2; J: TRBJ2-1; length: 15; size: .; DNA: TGTGCCAGCAGTTATTTAGCGGGAGTCCCCAATGAGCAGTTCTTC; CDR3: CASSYLAGVPNEQFF
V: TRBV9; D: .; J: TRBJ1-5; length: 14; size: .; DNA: TGTGCCAGCTCAACGACAGGTAGCAATCAGCCCCAGCATTTT; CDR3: CASSTTGSNQPQHF
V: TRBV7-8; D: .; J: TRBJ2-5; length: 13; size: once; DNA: TGTGCCAGCAGCCGACAGTTCGGGGAGACCCAGTACTTC; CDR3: CASSRQFGETQYF
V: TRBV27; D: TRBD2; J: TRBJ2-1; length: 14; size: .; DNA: TGTGCCAGCAGTCTCGGGACTACATACAATGAGCAGTTCTTC; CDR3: CASSLGTTYNEQFF
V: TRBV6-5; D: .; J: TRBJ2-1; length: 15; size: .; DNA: TGTGCCAGCAGTTACGGGAGGCCGGTATACAATGAGCAGTTCTTC; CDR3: CASSYGRPVYNEQFF
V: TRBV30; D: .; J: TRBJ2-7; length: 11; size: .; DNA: TGTGCCTGGAGTGTCTCCAACGAGCAGTACTTC; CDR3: CAWSVSNEQYF
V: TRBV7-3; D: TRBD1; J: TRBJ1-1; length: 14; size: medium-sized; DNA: TGTGCCAGCAGCGCATTTGACGGACAGGCTGAAGCTTTCTTT; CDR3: CASSAFDGQAEAFF
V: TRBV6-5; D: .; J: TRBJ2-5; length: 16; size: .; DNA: TGTGCCAGCAGTTACCCAAGGGGGACTACGAAAGAGACCCAGTACTTC; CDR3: CASSYPRGTTKETQYF
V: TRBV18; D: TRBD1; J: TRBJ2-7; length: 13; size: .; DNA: TGTGCCAGCTCCGGGGACAGCTACTACGAGCAGTACTTC; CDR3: CASSGDSYYEQYF
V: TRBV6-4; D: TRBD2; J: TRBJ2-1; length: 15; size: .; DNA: TGTGCCAGCAGTCTCACTAGCGGGGGGGCCAATGAGCAGTTCTTC; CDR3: CASSLTSGGANEQFF
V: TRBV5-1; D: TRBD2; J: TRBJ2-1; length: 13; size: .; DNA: TGCGCCAGCAGCCGGGAGGGGGGCAATGAGCAGTTCTTC; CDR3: CASSREGGNEQFF
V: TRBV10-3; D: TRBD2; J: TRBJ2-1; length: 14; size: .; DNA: TGTGCCATCAGTGTCGGGAGGGCCTCTAATGAGCAGTTCTTC; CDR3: CAISVGRASNEQFF
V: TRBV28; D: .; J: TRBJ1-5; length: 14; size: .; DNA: TGTGCCATCCTTACCGGGGGTTCGGGTCAGCCCCAGCATTTT; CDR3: CAILTGGSGQPQHF
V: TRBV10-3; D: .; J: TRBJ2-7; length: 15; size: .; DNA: TGTGCCATCAGTGCAGAGCGACAGGTCACCTACGAGCAGTACTTC; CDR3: CAISAERQVTYEQYF
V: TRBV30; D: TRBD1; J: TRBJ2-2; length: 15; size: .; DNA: TGTGCCCACACCGAGACAGGGAAAGATGTGGGGGAGCTGTTTTTT; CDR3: CAHTETGKDVGELFF